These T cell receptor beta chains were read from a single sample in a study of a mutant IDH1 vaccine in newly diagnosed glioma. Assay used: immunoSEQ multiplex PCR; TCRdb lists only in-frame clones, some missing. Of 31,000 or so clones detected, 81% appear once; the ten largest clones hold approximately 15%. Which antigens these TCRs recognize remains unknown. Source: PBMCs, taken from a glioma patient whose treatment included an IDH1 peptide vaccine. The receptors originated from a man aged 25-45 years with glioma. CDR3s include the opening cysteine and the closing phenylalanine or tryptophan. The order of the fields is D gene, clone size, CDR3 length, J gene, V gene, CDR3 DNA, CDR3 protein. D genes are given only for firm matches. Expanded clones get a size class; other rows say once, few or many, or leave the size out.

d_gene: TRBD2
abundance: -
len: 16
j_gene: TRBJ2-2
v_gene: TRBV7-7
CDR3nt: TGTGCCAGCAGCTTAGAAGGCGGGAGGACCGGCGGGGAGCTGTTTTTT
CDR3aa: CASSLEGGRTGGELFF

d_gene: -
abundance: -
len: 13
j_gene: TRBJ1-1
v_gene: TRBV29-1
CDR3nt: TGCAGCGTTCAAGGGCAGGGCGGCACTGAAGCTTTCTTT
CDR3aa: CSVQGQGGTEAFF

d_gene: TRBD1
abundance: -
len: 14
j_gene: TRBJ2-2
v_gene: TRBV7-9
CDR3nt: TGTGCCAGCAGCCGGACAGGGGACACCGGGGAGCTGTTTTTT
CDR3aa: CASSRTGDTGELFF

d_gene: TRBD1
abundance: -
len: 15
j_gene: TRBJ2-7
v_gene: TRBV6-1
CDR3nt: TGTGCCAGCAGTGACCAGGACAGGGGCTTCTACGAGCAGTACTTC
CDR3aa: CASSDQDRGFYEQYF

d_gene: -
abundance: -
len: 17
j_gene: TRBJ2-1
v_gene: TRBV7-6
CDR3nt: TGTGCCAGCAGCACTCTCTTGGGCGGCCGCTCCTACAATGAGCAGTTCTTC
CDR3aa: CASSTLLGGRSYNEQFF

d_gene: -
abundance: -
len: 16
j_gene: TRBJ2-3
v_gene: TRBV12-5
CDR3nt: TGTGCTAGTGGTTTAGAAGCAGTAACTAGCACAGATACGCAGTATTTT
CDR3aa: CASGLEAVTSTDTQYF

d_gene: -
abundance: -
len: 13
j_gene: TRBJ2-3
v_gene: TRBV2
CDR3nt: TGTGCCAGCAGGCCCGGGCGGGGCGATACGCAGTATTTT
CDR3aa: CASRPGRGDTQYF

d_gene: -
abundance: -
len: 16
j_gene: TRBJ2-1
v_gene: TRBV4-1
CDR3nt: TGCGCCAGCAGCCAACCCCGGACCAGGGCGTACAATGAGCAGTTCTTC
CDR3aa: CASSQPRTRAYNEQFF

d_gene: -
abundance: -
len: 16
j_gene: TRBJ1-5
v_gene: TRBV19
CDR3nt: TGTGCCAGTAGTATAGGCCGGGGGAGAAATGGACAGCCCCAGCATTTT
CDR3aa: CASSIGRGRNGQPQHF

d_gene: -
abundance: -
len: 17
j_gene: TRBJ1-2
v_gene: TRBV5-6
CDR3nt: TGTGCCAGCAGCTCCCCCGGAACTCAAATGATGAACTATGGCTACACCTTC
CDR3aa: CASSSPGTQMMNYGYTF

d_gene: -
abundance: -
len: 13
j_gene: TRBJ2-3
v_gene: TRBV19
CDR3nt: TGTGCCACCACCATTGCTAGCACAGATACGCAGTATTTT
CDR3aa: CATTIASTDTQYF

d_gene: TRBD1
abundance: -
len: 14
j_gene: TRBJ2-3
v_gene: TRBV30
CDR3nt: TGTGCCTGGAACCTGGGACAGGGGTCAGATACGCAGTATTTT
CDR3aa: CAWNLGQGSDTQYF

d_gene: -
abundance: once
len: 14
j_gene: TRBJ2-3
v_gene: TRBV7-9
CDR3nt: TGTGCCAGCAGCTTAGAGTTTGCGGCAGATACGCAGTATTTT
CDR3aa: CASSLEFAADTQYF

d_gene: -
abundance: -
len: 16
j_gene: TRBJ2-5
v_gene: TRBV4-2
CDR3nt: TGTGCCAGCAGCCGAAAGGGGGGGGAGGGCGGGGAGACCCAGTACTTC
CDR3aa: CASSRKGGEGGETQYF

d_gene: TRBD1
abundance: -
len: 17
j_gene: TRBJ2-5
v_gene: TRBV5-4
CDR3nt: TGTGCCAGCAGCCGTACAGGGGGCAGTTCGAATAAAGAGACCCAGTACTTC
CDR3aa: CASSRTGGSSNKETQYF

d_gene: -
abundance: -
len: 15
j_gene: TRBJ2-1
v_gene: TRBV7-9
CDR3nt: TGTGCCAGCAGCCGAGACGGTTTCTCTCGCACTGAGCAGTTCTTC
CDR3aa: CASSRDGFSRTEQFF

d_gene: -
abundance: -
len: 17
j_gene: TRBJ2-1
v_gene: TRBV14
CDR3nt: TGTGCCAGCAGCCAAAAAACCGCCCTGAGGGGATACAATGAGCAGTTCTTC
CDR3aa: CASSQKTALRGYNEQFF